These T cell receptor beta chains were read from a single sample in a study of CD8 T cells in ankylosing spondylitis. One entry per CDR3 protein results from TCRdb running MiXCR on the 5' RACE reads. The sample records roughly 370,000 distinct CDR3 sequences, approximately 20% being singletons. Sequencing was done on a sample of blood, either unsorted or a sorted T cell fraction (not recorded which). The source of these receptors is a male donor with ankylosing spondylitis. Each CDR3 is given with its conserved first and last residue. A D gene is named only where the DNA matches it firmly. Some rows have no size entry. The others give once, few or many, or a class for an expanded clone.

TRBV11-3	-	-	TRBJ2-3	CASSPPEGRVSDTQYF	TGTGCCAGCAGCCCCCCCGAGGGAAGGGTGTCAGATACGCAGTATTTT
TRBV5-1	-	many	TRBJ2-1	CASSLGLARGNEQFF	TGCGCCAGCAGCTTGGGGCTAGCGAGAGGCAATGAGCAGTTCTTC
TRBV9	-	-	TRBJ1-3	CASSALTVGTSGNTIYF	TGTGCCAGCAGCGCCTTGACCGTCGGGACCTCTGGAAACACCATATATTTT
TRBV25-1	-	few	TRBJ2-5	CASSVEETQYF	TGTGCCAGCAGTGTAGAAGAGACCCAGTACTTC
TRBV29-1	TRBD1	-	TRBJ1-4	CSANDRGEKLFF	TGCAGCGCTAATGACAGGGGTGAAAAACTGTTTTTT
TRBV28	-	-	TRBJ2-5	CASSLSGAIGETQYF	TGTGCCAGCAGTTTATCTGGGGCGATTGGGGAGACCCAGTACTTC
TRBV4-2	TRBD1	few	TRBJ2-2	CASSQATGAAAGELFF	TGTGCCAGCAGCCAAGCGACAGGGGCCGCCGCCGGGGAGCTGTTTTTT
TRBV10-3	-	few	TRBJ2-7	CAISDLGGTPYEQYF	TGTGCCATCAGTGATTTAGGGGGTACCCCCTACGAGCAGTACTTC
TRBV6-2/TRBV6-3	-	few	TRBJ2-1	CASTRASSYNEQFF	TGTGCCAGCACGCGGGCTAGCTCCTACAATGAGCAGTTCTTC
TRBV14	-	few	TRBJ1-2	CASSHNSYGYTF	TGTGCCAGCAGCCATAACTCCTACGGCTACACCTTC
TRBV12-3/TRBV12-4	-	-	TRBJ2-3	CASSSSQGRGQYF	TGTGCCAGCAGTTCAAGCCAGGGTCGTGGGCAGTATTTT
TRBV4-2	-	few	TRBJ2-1	CASSQAHGIRDGGYNEQFF	TGTGCCAGCAGCCAAGCTCACGGGATCCGGGACGGAGGTTACAATGAGCAGTTCTTC
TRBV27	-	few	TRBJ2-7	CASSSRSYEQYF	TGTGCCAGCAGTTCAAGGTCCTACGAGCAGTACTTC
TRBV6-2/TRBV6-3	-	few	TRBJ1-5	CASRPQNQPQHF	TGTGCCAGCAGGCCGCAAAATCAGCCCCAGCATTTT
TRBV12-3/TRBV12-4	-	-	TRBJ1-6	CASSLGAEAPLHF	TGTGCCAGCAGTTTAGGGGCGGAGGCACCCCTCCACTTT
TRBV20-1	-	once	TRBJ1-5	CSARLTSNQPQHF	TGCAGTGCTAGACTAACTAGCAATCAGCCCCAGCATTTT
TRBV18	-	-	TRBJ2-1	CASSPQAGGAYNEQFF	TGTGCCAGCTCACCCCAGGCAGGGGGGGCCTACAATGAGCAGTTCTTC
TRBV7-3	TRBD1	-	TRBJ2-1	CASSLFGTGDNEQFF	TGTGCCAGCAGCTTGTTCGGGACAGGGGACAATGAGCAGTTCTTC
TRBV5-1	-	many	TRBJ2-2	CASSLGHSNTGELFF	TGCGCCAGCAGCTTGGGGCACTCGAACACCGGGGAGCTGTTTTTT
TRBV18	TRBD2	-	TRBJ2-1	CASSSETSANNEQFF	TGTGCCAGCTCATCCGAGACTAGCGCCAACAATGAGCAGTTCTTC
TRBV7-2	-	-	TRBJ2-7	CASSLDVVGEQYF	TGTGCCAGCAGCCTGGATGTGGTTGGCGAGCAGTACTTC
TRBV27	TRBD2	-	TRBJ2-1	CASSFPREGGNEQFF	TGTGCCAGCAGTTTCCCCCGGGAGGGAGGGAATGAGCAGTTCTTC
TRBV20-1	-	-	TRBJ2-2	CSASYTGELFF	TGCAGTGCTAGTTACACCGGGGAGCTGTTTTTT
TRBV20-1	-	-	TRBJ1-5	CSARDGASSNQPQHF	TGCAGTGCTAGAGATGGGGCCAGTAGCAATCAGCCCCAGCATTTT
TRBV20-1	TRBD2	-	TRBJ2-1	CRGLGLADYNEQFF	TGCAGAGGCCTGGGACTAGCGGATTACAATGAGCAGTTCTTC
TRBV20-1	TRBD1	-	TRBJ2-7	CSATMGKGASSYEQYF	TGCAGTGCTACCATGGGGAAGGGGGCGAGCTCCTACGAGCAGTACTTC
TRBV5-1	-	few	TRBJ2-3	CASSLGRQQHTQYF	TGCGCCAGCAGCTTGGGTCGGCAGCAGCATACGCAGTATTTT
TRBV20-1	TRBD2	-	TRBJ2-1	CSASPLAGVYEQFF	TGCAGTGCTAGCCCGTTAGCGGGTGTATATGAGCAGTTCTTC
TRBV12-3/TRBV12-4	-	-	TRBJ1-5	CASSSFTGTPYNQPQHF	TGTGCCAGCAGTTCTTTTACCGGGACACCTTACAATCAGCCCCAGCATTTT
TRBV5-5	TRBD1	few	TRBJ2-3	CASSHLGQVPDTQYF	TGTGCCAGCAGCCACCTTGGACAGGTTCCCGATACGCAGTATTTT
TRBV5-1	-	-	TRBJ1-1	CASSSLTWNTEAFF	TGCGCCAGCAGCTCACTCACATGGAACACTGAAGCTTTCTTT
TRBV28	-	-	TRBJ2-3	CASSFPQGGAPTDTQYF	TGTGCCAGCAGTTTCCCCCAGGGGGGAGCCCCCACAGATACGCAGTATTTT
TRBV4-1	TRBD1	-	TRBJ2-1	CASSPGQGVSYNEQFF	TGCGCCAGCAGCCCGGGACAGGGGGTCTCCTACAATGAGCAGTTCTTC
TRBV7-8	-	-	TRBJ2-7	CASSLWRTATRFEQYF	TGTGCCAGCAGCTTATGGCGGACAGCTACTCGGTTTGAGCAGTACTTC
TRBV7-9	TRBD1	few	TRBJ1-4	CASSKGQVAPTNEKLFF	TGTGCCAGCAGCAAAGGACAGGTTGCCCCAACTAATGAAAAACTGTTTTTT
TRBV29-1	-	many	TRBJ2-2	CSVEDLGRGELFF	TGCAGCGTTGAAGATTTGGGGCGCGGGGAGCTGTTTTTT
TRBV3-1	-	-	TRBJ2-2	CASSQDTRIGELFF	TGTGCCAGCAGCCAAGATACTCGAATCGGGGAGCTGTTTTTT
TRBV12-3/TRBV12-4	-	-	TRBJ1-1	CASSTARRGNTEAFF	TGTGCCAGCAGTACCGCCCGCAGGGGGAACACTGAAGCTTTCTTT
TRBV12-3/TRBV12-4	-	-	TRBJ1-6	CASTEGRNSPLHF	TGTGCCAGCACCGAAGGGCGGAATTCACCCCTCCACTTT
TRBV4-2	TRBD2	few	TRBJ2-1	CASSPGEAGEVEQFF	TGTGCCAGCAGCCCCGGGGAAGCGGGAGAGGTTGAGCAGTTCTTC
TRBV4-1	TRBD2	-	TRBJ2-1	CASSQDPTSSYNEQFF	TGCGCCAGCAGCCAAGATCCGACTAGCAGTTACAATGAGCAGTTCTTC